The sequence of this TCR beta chain was determined in a study of T cells in Graves' hyperthyroidism and ophthalmopathy. Findings and limits, study-wide: Most expanded thyroid clonotypes above 0.001 also appeared in blood. Separation of ophthalmopathy from stable hyperthyroidism was achieved by a 13 V-J model.

This clonotype was seen at least ten times. Its target is not known. Diagnosis of hyperthyroidism was new in patients aged 18 to 65, and its duration was under 2 months. The diagnostic basis comprised clinical symptoms, serum thyroxine and TRAb, thyroid ultrasound and orbital computed tomography. Researchers took RNA transcripts and amplified the TCR beta CDR3 regions from them. HTBI primers were used for first-round RT-PCR of the TCR CDR3. TCRdb reanalysed the multiplex PCR reads using MiXCR and keeps one entry per CDR3 protein. There are about 160,000 distinct CDR3 sequences in the sample; over 8% occur only once, and approximately 20% lies in the top ten. Sample: blood. This receptor was obtained from a woman younger than 30 with Graves' hyperthyroidism that later progressed to Graves' ophthalmopathy.

The CDR3 nucleotides are TGTGCCTGGAGTGAGTTGGCGGGGGGGCTAGAGACCCAGTACTTC. Its translation: CAWSELAGGLETQYF. V and J are TRBV30 and TRBJ2-5; 9 nucleotides align to TRBD2. The germline V gene has CDR1 GTSNPN and CDR2 SVGIG (reference sequence). The CDR3 is made up of 15 amino acids. After removal of 1 base from V and 4 bases from J, the junction contained 7 bases not matched to a gene.